The clone carrying this T cell receptor beta chain was seen only a few times. The table came from immunoSEQ multiplex PCR; TCRdb's copy has only in-frame clones and leaves some out. Here the sample spans some 80,000 clones, roughly 93% being singletons. The source of the sample is a study of T cell changes during pregnancy in multiple sclerosis. The germline CDR1 and CDR2 sequences are SEHNR and FQNEAQ (reference sequence). This CDR3 is 11 amino acids long. Between the trimmed V and J ends, which lost 3 bases and 11 bases, there was a span of 10 bases. The specimen comprised peripheral blood, sampled in the third trimester of pregnancy. V usage is TRBV7-9 and J usage is TRBJ1-1, with D perhaps TRBD1 (6 bases). This receptor was obtained from a female donor with multiple sclerosis, enrolled in a pregnancy study. In DNA form, the CDR3 reads TGTGCCAGCAGCTTGGACAGAGGGGCTTTCTTT. The encoded protein is CASSLDRGAFF.